This is a list of T cell receptor beta chains from one sample in a study of shared clonotypes between healthy human individuals. Produced via immunoSEQ multiplex PCR; TCRdb's table is partial and in-frame only. Among hundreds of thousands of clones listed, around 95% were seen once. The sequenced sample was naive CD8+ T cells sorted from blood. Receptors originate from a woman in her thirties in good health. CDR3s include the opening cysteine and the closing phenylalanine or tryptophan. Each record gives: V gene, clone size, D gene, J gene, CDR3 protein, CDR3 DNA. The D gene is left open where the match is weak. Clone size is not always given. Where it is, it says once, few, many or a class for expanded clones.

>TRBV7-9|NA|NA|TRBJ1-2
CASSPELGIANYGYTF
TGTGCCAGCAGCCCAGAGCTGGGGATAGCTAACTATGGCTACACCTTC
>TRBV27|NA|TRBD2|TRBJ2-7
CASSSLLAGGPYEQYF
TGTGCCAGCAGTTCACTCCTGGCGGGAGGCCCCTACGAGCAGTACTTC
>TRBV2|NA|TRBD2|TRBJ2-7
CASSSKRSSGRASEQYF
TGTGCCAGCAGCTCTAAAAGGTCTAGCGGGAGGGCCTCCGAGCAGTACTTC
>TRBV7-9|NA|NA|TRBJ2-3
CAQLAEFTDTQYF
TGTGCCCAACTGGCGGAGTTCACAGATACGCAGTATTTT
>TRBV6-5|NA|NA|TRBJ1-1
CASSQGVGTEAFF
TGTGCCAGTAGCCAAGGGGTGGGCACTGAAGCTTTCTTT
>TRBV7-9|NA|NA|TRBJ1-1
CASSLGFTEAFF
TGTGCCAGCAGCTTAGGGTTTACTGAAGCTTTCTTT
>TRBV5-6|NA|TRBD2|TRBJ2-3
CASSLGPGLESTDTQYF
TGTGCCAGCAGCTTGGGGCCGGGACTAGAGAGCACAGATACGCAGTATTTT
>TRBV28|NA|TRBD1|TRBJ1-2
CASSPTGDLYGYTF
TGTGCCAGCAGCCCGACAGGGGACCTCTATGGCTACACCTTC
>TRBV2|NA|NA|TRBJ1-1
CASSDRVNTEAFF
TGTGCCAGCAGTGACCGGGTGAACACTGAAGCTTTCTTT
>TRBV27|NA|NA|TRBJ2-2
CASRWGPNTGELFF
TGTGCCAGCAGGTGGGGACCCAACACCGGGGAGCTGTTTTTT
>TRBV2|NA|TRBD1|TRBJ1-4
CASSTSGTVLQLIEKLFF
TGTGCCAGCAGTACCTCCGGGACAGTACTTCAACTAATTGAAAAACTGTTTTTT
>TRBV5-6|NA|NA|TRBJ2-1
CASSLPGSNFDEQFF
TGTGCCAGCAGCTTGCCGGGTAGTAACTTCGATGAGCAGTTCTTC
>TRBV27|NA|NA|TRBJ2-3
CASSLGPGTDTQYF
TGTGCCAGCAGTCTCGGACCCGGCACAGATACGCAGTATTTT
>TRBV6-5|NA|NA|TRBJ2-4
CASSSRDNKNIQYF
TGTGCCAGCAGTAGCCGGGACAACAAAAACATTCAGTACTTC
>TRBV20-1|once|NA|TRBJ1-2
CSAIHVSGYTF
TGCAGTGCCATACACGTTTCCGGCTACACCTTC
>TRBV19|once|TRBD2|TRBJ2-1
CASSTTSGSSGYNEQFF
TGTGCCAGTAGTACGACTAGCGGGAGCTCGGGTTACAATGAGCAGTTCTTC
>TRBV28|NA|NA|TRBJ1-1
CASTSSGSVIAFF
TGTGCCAGCACCTCCTCGGGAAGCGTGATAGCTTTCTTT
>TRBV19|NA|TRBD1|TRBJ1-6
CASTPGQASGPLHF
TGTGCCAGTACCCCGGGACAGGCCTCGGGACCCCTCCACTTT
>TRBV6-6|NA|NA|TRBJ2-7
CASRIGATYEQYF
TGTGCCAGCAGGATTGGGGCCACCTACGAGCAGTACTTC
>TRBV28|NA|NA|TRBJ2-5
CASSFTGGRETQYF
TGTGCCAGCAGTTTCACAGGTGGGAGAGAGACCCAGTACTTC
>TRBV6-5|NA|NA|TRBJ1-2
CASSYFGGARGYTF
TGTGCCAGCAGTTACTTTGGAGGGGCTCGAGGCTACACCTTC
>TRBV4-1|NA|NA|TRBJ1-1
CASSQVGGNTEAFF
TGCGCCAGCAGCCAAGTGGGAGGTAACACTGAAGCTTTCTTT
>TRBV28|NA|TRBD2|TRBJ2-1
CASSFERDEFREQFF
TGTGCCAGCAGTTTCGAGCGGGACGAGTTCCGTGAGCAGTTCTTC
>TRBV28|NA|NA|TRBJ2-7
CASTDISSYEQYF
TGTGCCAGCACGGACATCAGCTCCTACGAGCAGTACTTC
>TRBV10-1|NA|NA|TRBJ2-3
CASSEWQGVEDTQYF
TGCGCCAGCAGTGAGTGGCAGGGAGTAGAGGATACGCAGTATTTT
>TRBV5-6|NA|NA|TRBJ2-7
CASSFPRGSYEQYF
TGTGCCAGCAGCTTCCCAAGGGGATCCTACGAGCAGTACTTC
>TRBV27|NA|NA|TRBJ2-7
CASSLTVTYEQYF
TGTGCCAGCAGTTTGACGGTGACCTACGAGCAGTACTTC
>TRBV9|NA|TRBD2|TRBJ2-5
CASSASGSGETQYF
TGTGCCAGCAGCGCTAGCGGGAGCGGAGAGACCCAGTACTTC
>TRBV28|NA|NA|TRBJ1-5
CASSSLTTFNQPQHF
TGTGCCAGCAGTTCTCTCACCACCTTCAACCAGCCCCAGCATTTT
>TRBV9|NA|NA|TRBJ1-3
CASSVAENRVSDTIYF
TGTGCCAGCAGCGTAGCTGAGAACAGGGTATCGGACACCATATATTTT
>TRBV27|NA|NA|TRBJ1-1
CASSQVGWYTEAFF
TGTGCCAGCAGTCAGGTGGGATGGTACACTGAAGCTTTCTTT
>TRBV7-9|NA|NA|TRBJ2-7
CASSPRASTAYEQYF
TGTGCCAGCAGCCCCCGGGCCAGCACGGCCTACGAGCAGTACTTC
>TRBV7-2|NA|NA|TRBJ2-7
CASSSPGPRSSYEQYF
TGTGCCAGCAGCTCGCCGGGACCCCGGAGCTCCTACGAGCAGTACTTC
>TRBV5-8|NA|NA|TRBJ2-5
CASSLDIGSRETQYF
TGTGCCAGCAGCTTGGACATTGGCTCCCGAGAGACCCAGTACTTC
>TRBV19|few|NA|TRBJ2-7
CASSIARKNYEQYF
TGTGCCAGTAGTATCGCCCGAAAAAACTACGAGCAGTACTTC
>TRBV28|NA|NA|TRBJ2-7
CASSGVLERARYEQYF
TGTGCCAGCAGCGGGGTACTAGAGCGGGCCCGCTACGAGCAGTACTTC
>TRBV15|NA|TRBD2|TRBJ2-1
CATSLLAGASNEQFF
TGTGCCACCAGCCTGCTAGCGGGAGCCAGTAATGAGCAGTTCTTC
>TRBV7-9|NA|NA|TRBJ2-2
CASSLVAGSAGELFF
TGTGCCAGCAGCTTAGTAGCCGGTTCGGCCGGGGAGCTGTTTTTT
>TRBV5-4|NA|NA|TRBJ2-1
CASSSNSEQFF
TGTGCCAGCAGCTCGAACTCAGAGCAGTTCTTC
>TRBV7-9|NA|TRBD1|TRBJ2-7
CASSPRTGEYYEQYF
TGTGCCAGCAGCCCGCGGACAGGGGAGTACTACGAGCAGTACTTC
>TRBV10-3|NA|TRBD1|TRBJ2-7
CAISGDSSYEQYF
TGTGCCATCAGTGGGGACAGCTCCTACGAGCAGTACTTC
>TRBV5-6|NA|NA|TRBJ1-1
CASSLEPSRVTEAFF
TGTGCCAGCAGCTTGGAACCCTCAAGAGTCACTGAAGCTTTCTTT
>TRBV13|NA|NA|TRBJ1-2
CASSLAGYGYTF
TGTGCCAGCAGCTTAGCCGGGTATGGCTACACCTTC
>TRBV28|NA|NA|TRBJ2-2
CASSLGPQWGETGELFF
TGTGCCAGCAGTTTAGGCCCACAGTGGGGAGAGACCGGGGAGCTGTTTTTT
>TRBV14|NA|NA|TRBJ2-7
CASSPRRGKVYEQYF
TGTGCCAGCAGCCCCCGTCGAGGGAAGGTCTACGAGCAGTACTTC
>TRBV14|NA|NA|TRBJ2-1
CASSRRAGRIYNEQFF
TGTGCCAGCAGCCGCCGGGCTGGGAGAATATACAATGAGCAGTTCTTC
>TRBV11-3|NA|NA|TRBJ2-7
CASSFRSSYEQYF
TGTGCCAGCAGCTTTAGGTCCTCCTACGAGCAGTACTTC
>TRBV9|once|TRBD2|TRBJ2-1
CASTVAGGWDEQFF
TGTGCCAGCACCGTAGCGGGAGGGTGGGATGAGCAGTTCTTC
>TRBV27|NA|NA|TRBJ2-2
CASSLLASNTGELFF
TGTGCCAGCAGTTTACTTGCGTCCAACACCGGGGAGCTGTTTTTT
>TRBV4-2|NA|NA|TRBJ2-7
CASSQERWGGGAYEQYF
TGTGCCAGCAGCCAAGAACGATGGGGGGGCGGTGCCTACGAGCAGTACTTC
>TRBV13|NA|TRBD2|TRBJ2-7
CASSSGGRDYEQYF
TGTGCCAGCAGCTCGGGGGGAAGGGACTACGAGCAGTACTTC